This TCR beta chain was observed in a study of STAT5B mutations in CD4+ large granular lymphocyte leukemia. Study results and caveats: Patient CD4-sorted repertoires looked more clonal than healthy CD4+ repertoires, even without putative leukemic clones. TRBV06-family usage was enriched in top patient clones (8/27) versus controls (2/35).

Germline loops: CDR1 SGHTA, CDR2 FQGNSA. The J segment lost 8 bases and the V segment lost 4 bases, leaving 2 bases of the junction unmatched. The CDR3 is 12 residues long. The assay was run at survey level. TCRdb's table, derived via immunoSEQ multiplex PCR, lists solely in-frame clones and lacks some. The data contain about 40,000 clones, 70% to 85% of them singletons. As to this clone: Its specificity is not known.

The TCR was taken from a human donor in good health. The sample comprised CD4+ T cells from blood buffy coats. This sequence joins TRBV7-2 and TRBJ1-2; TRBD1 matches 9 bases. The CDR3 DNA is TGTGCCAGCAGCTCCACAGGGGGCGGCTACACCTTC. Its protein product is CASSSTGGGYTF.